The 18 T cell receptor beta chains given below trace back to one sample, sequenced in a study of T cell responses to AZD1222 COVID-19 vaccine. Repertoires were generated with immunoSEQ multiplex PCR, while TCRdb's copy carries only in-frame clones and drops some. The sample holds some 130,000 clones, 75% to 95% seen once. This specimen consisted of peripheral blood, obtained 28 days after the second AZD1222 dose. The receptor source for this set is an adult who received the AZD1222 COVID-19 vaccine.

This clone was picked up one time. V and J are TRBV20-1 and TRBJ1-4; tentatively, D is TRBD1 (5 bases). CDR3 size: 16 residues. Trimming took 3 bases from V and 0 from J, leaving 14 bases between them. Per the germline V gene, CDR1 is DFQATT and CDR2 is SNEGSKA (reference sequence). CDR3 residues: CSASRGVGATNEKLFF. The CDR3 DNA reads as TGCAGTGCTAGTAGAGGGGTTGGGGCAACTAATGAAAAACTGTTTTTT.

The V and J genes are TRBV11-3 and TRBJ2-2; 11 bases are a match to TRBD2. The length of the CDR3 is 16 residues. CDR1 is SGHNT, CDR2 YENEEA, per germline. Trimming removed 2 bases from V and 7 bases from J; junction bases left unmatched: 6. CDR3 region: CASSLLAGGPNGELFF. In DNA form, the CDR3 reads TGTGCCAGCAGCTTATTAGCGGGAGGGCCGAACGGGGAGCTGTTTTTT.

This clone was observed a handful of times. The chain couples TRBV3-1 (or the pseudogene TRBV3-2) to TRBJ1-1; D call uncertain. CDR1 is LGHDT, CDR2 YNNKEL, per germline (reference sequence). With 3 bases removed from V and 1 base from J, the gap between germline ends came to 9 bases. The CDR3 has 14 amino acids. CDR3 in amino acids: CASSQQQGNTEAFF. Written as DNA, the CDR3 is TGTGCCAGCAGCCAGCAACAAGGGAACACTGAAGCTTTCTTT.

In regard to this clone: Sequence at one end of the junction differs from germline and may be a read error. The chain carries TRBV7-7 and TRBJ1-1; D might be TRBD1 (6 bases). The CDR3 is 14 residues long. Germline V gene lookup returns CDR1 SSHAT and CDR2 FNYEAQ (reference sequence). CDR3 DNA: TGTGCTAGCAGCCCAGGGGAGGGGAACACTGAAGCTTTCTTT. This encodes CASSPGEGNTEAFF.

CDR3 DNA sequence: TGTGCCAGCAGCTTACCCCCGGGGGAAAAACTGTTTTTT. It codes for CASSLPPGEKLFF. The chain links TRBV7-2 to TRBJ1-4; D gene ambiguous. Germline V gene data show CDR1 as SGHTA and CDR2 as FQGNSA. V gave up 2 bases and J gave up 8 bases, with 9 bases separating them. The CDR3 is 13 residues long.

J is TRBJ2-7 and V is TRBV6-5, with 10 bases fitting TRBD1. Germline V gives CDR1 MNHEY, CDR2 SVGAGI. Trimming removed 5 bases from V and 7 bases from J; junction bases left unmatched: 11. This CDR3 has 15 amino acids. The CDR3 here is CASSTIRQGAKEQYV. DNA for the CDR3: TGTGCCAGCAGTACGATCCGACAGGGGGCAAAAGAGCAGTACGTC.

This rearrangement joins TRBV7-2 to TRBJ1-2, with TRBD1 identical over 10 bases. CDR1 is SGHTA, CDR2 FQGNSA, per germline. The V and J ends lost 5 bases and 10 bases, in that order; junction bases with no gene match: 1. The CDR3 runs 11 residues. The CDR3 loop reads CASSRQGAYTF. The CDR3 coding sequence is TGTGCCAGCAGCCGACAGGGGGCCTACACCTTC.

The V and J genes are TRBV3-1 (or the pseudogene TRBV3-2) and TRBJ2-1, with D possibly TRBD1 on 6 matching bases. The CDR3 sequence is 15 residues long. V gave up 5 bases and J gave up 0 bases, with 11 bases separating them. The germline V gene encodes CDR1 LGHDT and CDR2 YNNKEL (reference sequence). CDR3 nucleotides: TGTGCCAGCAGCTTACAGGGCCGCTCCTACAATGAGCAGTTCTTC. Translating gives CASSLQGRSYNEQFF.

Only one count was recorded for this clone. J is TRBJ2-5 and V is TRBV7-2, with 7 bases lining up with TRBD1. The CDR3 covers 16 residues. Trimming cost V 5 bases and J 4 bases; bases outside gene matches: 13. Germline CDR1 SGHTA, CDR2 FQGNSA. The CDR3 loop reads CASSPRQGFRGETQYF. CDR3 in DNA: TGTGCCAGCAGCCCCCGACAGGGATTTAGAGGAGAGACCCAGTACTTC.

This sequence joins TRBV29-1 and TRBJ2-1; D possibly matches TRBD1 or TRBD2 (7 bases each). The germline V and J ends were trimmed by 7 bases and 0 bases, with 19 bases remaining between them. The CDR3 runs to 16 residues. Germline lookup yields CDR1 SQVTM and CDR2 ANQGSEA. In DNA, the CDR3 is TGCAGCGCCCTTGGCGCGGGGGACAGCTCCTACAATGAGCAGTTCTTC. Encoded protein: CSALGAGDSSYNEQFF.

The chain joins TRBV19 to TRBJ1-2; the D is unclear. This CDR3 region has 11 residues. CDR1 and CDR2 (germline): LNHDA, SQIVND (reference sequence). V was shortened by 6 bases and J by 9 bases, with 11 bases between the two germline ends. CDR3 residues: CASRIAGSYTF. CDR3 in DNA: TGTGCCAGTAGGATTGCGGGTAGCTACACCTTC. Variable domain in full (rest from reference TRBV19 and TRBJ1-2): DGGITQSPKYLFRKEGQNVTLSCEQNLNHDAMYWYRQDPGQGLRLIYYSQIVNDFQKGDIAEGYSVSREKKESFPLTVTSAQKNPTAFYLCASRIAGSYTFGSGTRLTVV.

The J gene is TRBJ2-1, the V gene TRBV15; TRBD2 is a possible D gene (6 bases). The CDR3 spans 13 residues. Germline V gene data show CDR1 as LNHNV and CDR2 as YYDKDF (reference sequence). Trimming stripped 5 bases from V and 7 bases from J, with 12 bases between. CDR3 sequence reads: CATSGTSLNEQFF. The CDR3 DNA is TGTGCCACCAGCGGAACTAGCTTAAATGAGCAGTTCTTC.

This chain connects TRBV19 to TRBJ1-5; weak D call: TRBD1 (5 bases). This CDR3 comprises 16 residues. Germline CDR1 is LNHDA and CDR2 is SQIVND (reference sequence). V lost 7 bases to trimming and J lost 0 bases, with 16 bases between them. CDR3 loop: CASKHRQRDSNQPQHF. The CDR3 DNA reads as TGTGCCAGTAAGCACAGGCAAAGAGATAGCAATCAGCCCCAGCATTTT.

This clone was picked up a small number of times. This chain connects TRBV27 to TRBJ1-2; D perhaps matches TRBD1 (5 bases). There are 14 residues in the CDR3. V lost 6 bases and J 4 bases, leaving 15 bases between the germline ends. The germline V gene has CDR1 MNHEY and CDR2 SMNVEV (reference sequence). CDR3 in DNA: TGTGCCAGCAGCCGGAGGGGAGACGGCTATGGCTACACCTTC. Its translation: CASSRRGDGYGYTF.

The CDR3 DNA reads TGTGCCTGTCGGGACTACGTCTACAATGAGCAGTTCTTC. Translation: CACRDYVYNEQFF. The rearrangement links TRBV6-5 to TRBJ2-1, with 7 positions matching TRBD2. The CDR3 covers 13 residues. V lost 11 bases and J lost 3; bases outside the gene matches: 7. The germline V gene encodes CDR1 MNHEY and CDR2 SVGAGI.

The chain couples TRBV7-6 to TRBJ1-3; D ambiguous. Germline V gene lookup returns CDR1 SGHVS and CDR2 FNYEAQ. CDR3 size: 16 residues. Trimming shortened V by 3 bases and J by 3 bases, and 15 bases separated the two germline ends. The CDR3 DNA sequence: TGTGCCAGCAGCTTTGGAGGGAAGGAGGGTGGAAACACCATATATTTT. Protein sequence: CASSFGGKEGGNTIYF.

This clone was recorded once. CDR3 nucleotide sequence: TGTGCCAGCAGGGCCAGTCTCGGGGGGTCACCCCTCCACTTT. Translated, it gives CASRASLGGSPLHF. V usage is TRBV6-5 and J usage is TRBJ1-6, with a tentative D call TRBD1 (5 bases). Per the germline V gene, CDR1 is MNHEY and CDR2 is SVGAGI. This CDR3 comprises 14 residues. V was trimmed by 6 bases and J by 10 bases, leaving 16 bases between them.

J is TRBJ2-2 and V is TRBV11-3; tentatively, D is TRBD1 (7 bases). Germline V lookup: CDR1 SGHNT, CDR2 YENEEA. Trimming pared 6 bases from V and 4 bases from J, leaving 12 bases between. The CDR3 runs to 14 residues. This CDR3 reads CASREGASTGELFF. The CDR3 DNA follows: TGTGCCAGCAGGGAGGGGGCGAGCACCGGGGAGCTGTTTTTT. The whole variable domain, filled in from reference TRBV11-3 and TRBJ2-2, reads EAGVVQSPRYKIIEKKQPVAFWCNPISGHNTLYWYLQNLGQGPELLIRYENEEAVDDSQLPKDRFSAERLKGVDSTLKIQPAELGDSAVYLCASREGASTGELFFGEGSRLTVL.